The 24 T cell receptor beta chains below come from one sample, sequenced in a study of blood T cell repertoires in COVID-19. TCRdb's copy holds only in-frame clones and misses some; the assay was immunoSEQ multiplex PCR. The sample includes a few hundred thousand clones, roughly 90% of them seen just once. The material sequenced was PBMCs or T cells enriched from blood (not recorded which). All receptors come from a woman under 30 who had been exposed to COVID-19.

The CDR3 protein is CASRSPAAGETQYF. In DNA form, the CDR3 reads TGTGCCAGCAGGAGCCCCGCGGCAGGGGAGACCCAGTACTTC. The chain combines TRBV6-5 with TRBJ2-5, with D perhaps TRBD1 (5 bases). Looked up from germline, CDR1 is MNHEY and CDR2 is SVGAGI. V lost 6 bases, J lost 5 bases, and 16 bases lay in between. CDR3 size: 14 residues.

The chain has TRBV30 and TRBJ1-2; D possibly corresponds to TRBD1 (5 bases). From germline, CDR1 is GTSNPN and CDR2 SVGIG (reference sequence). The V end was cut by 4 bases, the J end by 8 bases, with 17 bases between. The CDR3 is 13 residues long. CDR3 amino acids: CAWTPDRVLGYTF. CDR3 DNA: TGTGCCTGGACCCCCGACAGAGTGCTGGGCTACACCTTC.

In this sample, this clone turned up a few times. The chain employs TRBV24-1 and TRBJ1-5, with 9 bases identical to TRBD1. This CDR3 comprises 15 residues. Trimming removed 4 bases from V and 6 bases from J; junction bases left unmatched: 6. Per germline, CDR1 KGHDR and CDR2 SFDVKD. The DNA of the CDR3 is TGTGCCACCAGTGAGCCAGGACAGGGGTTTCAGCCCCAGCATTTT. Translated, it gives CATSEPGQGFQPQHF.

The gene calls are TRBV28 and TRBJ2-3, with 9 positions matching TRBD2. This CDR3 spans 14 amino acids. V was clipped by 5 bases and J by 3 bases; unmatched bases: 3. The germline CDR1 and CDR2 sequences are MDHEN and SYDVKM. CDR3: CASSRGGATDTQYF. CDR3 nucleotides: TGTGCCAGCAGTCGCGGGGGGGCGACAGATACGCAGTATTTT.

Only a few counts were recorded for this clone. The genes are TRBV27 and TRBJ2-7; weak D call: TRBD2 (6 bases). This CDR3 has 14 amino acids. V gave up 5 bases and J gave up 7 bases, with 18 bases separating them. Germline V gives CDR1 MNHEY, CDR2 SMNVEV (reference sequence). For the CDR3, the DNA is TGTGCCAGCAGTAAATCAGGGACTCCGGGGGAGCAGTACTTC. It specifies CASSKSGTPGEQYF.

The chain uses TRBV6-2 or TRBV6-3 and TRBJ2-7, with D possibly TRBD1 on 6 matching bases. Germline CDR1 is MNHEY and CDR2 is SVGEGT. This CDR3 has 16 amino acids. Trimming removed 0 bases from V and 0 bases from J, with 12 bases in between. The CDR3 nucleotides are TGTGCCAGCAGTTACTCCCTCACGGACAGCTCCTACGAGCAGTACTTC. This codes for CASSYSLTDSSYEQYF.

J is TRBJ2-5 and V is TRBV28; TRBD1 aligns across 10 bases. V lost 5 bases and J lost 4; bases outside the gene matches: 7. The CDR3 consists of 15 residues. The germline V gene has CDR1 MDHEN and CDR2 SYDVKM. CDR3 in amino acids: CASSPSTGGRETQYF. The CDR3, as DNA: TGTGCCAGCAGTCCGTCGACAGGGGGCCGAGAGACCCAGTACTTC.

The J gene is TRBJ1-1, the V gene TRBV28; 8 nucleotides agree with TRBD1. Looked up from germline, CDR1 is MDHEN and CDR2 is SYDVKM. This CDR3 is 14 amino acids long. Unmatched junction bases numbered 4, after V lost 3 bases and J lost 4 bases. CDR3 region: CASSLDRAPTEAFF. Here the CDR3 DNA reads TGTGCCAGCAGTTTGGACAGGGCCCCCACTGAAGCTTTCTTT.

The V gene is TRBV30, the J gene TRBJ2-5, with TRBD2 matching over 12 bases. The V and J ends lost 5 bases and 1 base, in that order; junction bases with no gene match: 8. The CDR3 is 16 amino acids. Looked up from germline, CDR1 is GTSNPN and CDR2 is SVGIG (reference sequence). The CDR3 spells CAWVSGLAGPQETQYF. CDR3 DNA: TGTGCCTGGGTTTCCGGACTAGCGGGGCCCCAAGAGACCCAGTACTTC.

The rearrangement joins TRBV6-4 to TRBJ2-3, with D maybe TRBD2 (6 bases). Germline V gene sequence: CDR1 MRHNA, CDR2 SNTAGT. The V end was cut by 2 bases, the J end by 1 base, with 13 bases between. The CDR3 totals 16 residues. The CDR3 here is CASSDVWRGGTDTQYF. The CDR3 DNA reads TGTGCCAGCAGTGACGTGTGGAGGGGTGGCACAGATACGCAGTATTTT.

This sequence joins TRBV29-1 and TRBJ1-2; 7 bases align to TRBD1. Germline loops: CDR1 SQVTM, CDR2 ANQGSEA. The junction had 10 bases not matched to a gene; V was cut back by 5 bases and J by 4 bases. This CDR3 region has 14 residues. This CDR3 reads CSVLNRGTFYGYTF. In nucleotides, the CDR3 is TGCAGCGTTCTTAACAGGGGAACATTCTATGGCTACACCTTC.

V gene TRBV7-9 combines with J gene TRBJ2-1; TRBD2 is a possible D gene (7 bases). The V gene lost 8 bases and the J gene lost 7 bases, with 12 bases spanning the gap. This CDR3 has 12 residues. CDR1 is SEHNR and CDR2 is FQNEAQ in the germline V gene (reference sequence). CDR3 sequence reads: CASEGGPNEQFF. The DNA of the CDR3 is TGTGCCAGCGAGGGGGGGCCGAATGAGCAGTTCTTC.

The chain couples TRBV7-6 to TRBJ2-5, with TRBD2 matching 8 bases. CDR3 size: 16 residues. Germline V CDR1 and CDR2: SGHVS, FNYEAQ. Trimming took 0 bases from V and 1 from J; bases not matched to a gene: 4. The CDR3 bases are TGTGCCAGCAGCTTAGCGGGCGGGGGGATCCAAGAGACCCAGTACTTC. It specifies CASSLAGGGIQETQYF.

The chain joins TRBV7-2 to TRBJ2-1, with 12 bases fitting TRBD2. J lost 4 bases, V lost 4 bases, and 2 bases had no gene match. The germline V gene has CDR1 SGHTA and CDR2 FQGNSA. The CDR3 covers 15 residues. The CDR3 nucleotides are TGTGCCAGCAGCTCCGGACTAGCGGGGTACAATGAGCAGTTCTTC. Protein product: CASSSGLAGYNEQFF.

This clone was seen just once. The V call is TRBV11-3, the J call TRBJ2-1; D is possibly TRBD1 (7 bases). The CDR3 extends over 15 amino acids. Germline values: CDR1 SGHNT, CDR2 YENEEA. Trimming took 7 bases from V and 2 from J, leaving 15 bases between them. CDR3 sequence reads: CASTRGASPYNEQFF. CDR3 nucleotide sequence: TGTGCCAGCACCAGGGGGGCCAGCCCCTACAATGAGCAGTTCTTC.

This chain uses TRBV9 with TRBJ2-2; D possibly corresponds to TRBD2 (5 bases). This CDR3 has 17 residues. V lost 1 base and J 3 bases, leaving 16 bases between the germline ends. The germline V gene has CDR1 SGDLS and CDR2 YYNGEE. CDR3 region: CASSVNLELEDTGELFF. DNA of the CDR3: TGTGCCAGCAGCGTAAATCTTGAACTAGAGGACACCGGGGAGCTGTTTTTT. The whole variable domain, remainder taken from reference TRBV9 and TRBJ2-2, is DSGVTQTPKHLITATGQRVTLRCSPRSGDLSVYWYQQSLDQGLQFLIQYYNGEERAKGNILERFSAQQFPDLHSELNLSSLELGDSALYFCASSVNLELEDTGELFFGEGSRLTVL.

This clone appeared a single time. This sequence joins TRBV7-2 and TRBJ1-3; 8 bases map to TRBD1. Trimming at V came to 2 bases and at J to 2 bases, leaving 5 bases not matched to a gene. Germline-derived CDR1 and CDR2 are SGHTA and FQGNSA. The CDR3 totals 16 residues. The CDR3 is CASSLRTGQAGNTIYF. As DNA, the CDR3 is TGTGCCAGCAGCTTAAGGACGGGACAGGCTGGAAACACCATATATTTT.

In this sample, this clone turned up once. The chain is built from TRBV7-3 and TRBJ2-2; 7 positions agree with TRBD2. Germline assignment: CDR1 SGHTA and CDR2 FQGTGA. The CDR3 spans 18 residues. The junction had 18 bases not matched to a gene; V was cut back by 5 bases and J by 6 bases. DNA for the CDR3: TGTGCCAGCAGCGCACGGCACGGCGGGGGAGTAGTGCCCGGGGAGCTGTTTTTT. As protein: CASSARHGGGVVPGELFF.

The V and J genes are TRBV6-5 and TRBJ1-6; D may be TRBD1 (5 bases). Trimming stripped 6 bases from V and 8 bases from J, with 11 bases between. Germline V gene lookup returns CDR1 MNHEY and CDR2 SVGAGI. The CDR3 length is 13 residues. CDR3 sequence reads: CASRGPEYSPLHF. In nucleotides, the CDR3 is TGTGCCAGCAGGGGGCCCGAATATTCACCCCTCCACTTT.

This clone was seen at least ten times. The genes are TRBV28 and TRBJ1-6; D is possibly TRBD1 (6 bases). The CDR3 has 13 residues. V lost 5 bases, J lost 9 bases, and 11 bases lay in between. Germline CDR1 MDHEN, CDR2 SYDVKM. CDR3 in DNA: TGTGCCAGCAGTCCCACAGGGATTTCACCCCTCCACTTT. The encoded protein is CASSPTGISPLHF. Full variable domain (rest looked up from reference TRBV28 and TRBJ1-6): DVKVTQSSRYLVKRTGEKVFLECVQDMDHENMFWYRQDPGLGLRLIYFSYDVKMKEKGDIPEGYSVSREKKERFSLILESASTNQTSMYLCASSPTGISPLHFGNGTRLTVT.

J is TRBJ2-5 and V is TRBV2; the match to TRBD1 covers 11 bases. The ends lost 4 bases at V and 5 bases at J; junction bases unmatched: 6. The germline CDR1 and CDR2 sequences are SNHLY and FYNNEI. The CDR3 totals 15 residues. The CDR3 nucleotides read TGTGCCAGCAGTGTTGGGACAGGGGGGTCCGAGACCCAGTACTTC. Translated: CASSVGTGGSETQYF.

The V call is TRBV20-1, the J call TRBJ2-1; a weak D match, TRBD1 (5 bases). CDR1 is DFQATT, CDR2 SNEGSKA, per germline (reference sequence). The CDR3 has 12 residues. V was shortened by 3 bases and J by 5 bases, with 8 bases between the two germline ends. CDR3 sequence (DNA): TGCAGTGCTAGTAACAGGAACAATGAGCAGTTCTTC. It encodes CSASNRNNEQFF.

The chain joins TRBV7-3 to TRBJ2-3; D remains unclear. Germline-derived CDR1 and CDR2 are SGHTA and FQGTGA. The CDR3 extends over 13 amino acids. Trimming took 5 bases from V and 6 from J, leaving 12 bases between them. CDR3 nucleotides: TGTGCCAGCAGCCCACAGACCCGGGATACGCAGTATTTT. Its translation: CASSPQTRDTQYF. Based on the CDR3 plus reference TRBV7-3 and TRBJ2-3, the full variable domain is GAGVSQTPSNKVTEKGKYVELRCDPISGHTALYWYRQSLGQGPEFLIYFQGTGAADDSGLPNDRFFAVRPEGSVSTLKIQRTERGDSAVYLCASSPQTRDTQYFGPGTRLTVL.

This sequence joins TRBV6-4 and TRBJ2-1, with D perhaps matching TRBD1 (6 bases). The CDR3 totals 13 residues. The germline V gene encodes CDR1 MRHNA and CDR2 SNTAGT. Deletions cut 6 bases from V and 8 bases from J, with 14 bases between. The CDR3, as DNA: TGTGCCAGCAGCAGGGGATCATACGATGAGCAGTTCTTC. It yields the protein CASSRGSYDEQFF.